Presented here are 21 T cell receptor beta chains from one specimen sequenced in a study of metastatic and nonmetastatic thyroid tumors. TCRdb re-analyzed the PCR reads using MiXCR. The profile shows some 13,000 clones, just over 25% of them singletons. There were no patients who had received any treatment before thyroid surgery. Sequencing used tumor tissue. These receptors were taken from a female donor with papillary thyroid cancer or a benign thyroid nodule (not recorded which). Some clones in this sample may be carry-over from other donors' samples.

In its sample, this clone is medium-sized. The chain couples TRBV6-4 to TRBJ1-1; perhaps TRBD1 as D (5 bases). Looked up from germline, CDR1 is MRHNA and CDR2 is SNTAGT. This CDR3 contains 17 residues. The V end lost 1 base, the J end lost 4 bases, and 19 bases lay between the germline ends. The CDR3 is CASSDFFTPQRGTEAFF. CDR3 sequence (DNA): TGTGCCAGCAGTGACTTTTTTACCCCGCAAAGGGGCACTGAAGCTTTCTTT.

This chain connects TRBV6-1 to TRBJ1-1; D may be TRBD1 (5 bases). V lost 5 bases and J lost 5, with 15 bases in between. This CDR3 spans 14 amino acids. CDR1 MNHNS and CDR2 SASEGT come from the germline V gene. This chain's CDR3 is CASSSSGGFTEAFF. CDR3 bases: TGTGCCAGCAGTTCATCGGGGGGGTTTACTGAAGCTTTCTTT.

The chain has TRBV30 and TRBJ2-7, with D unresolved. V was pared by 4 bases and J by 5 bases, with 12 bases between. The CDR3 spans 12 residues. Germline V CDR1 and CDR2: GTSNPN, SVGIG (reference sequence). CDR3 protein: CAWNLYRDEQYF. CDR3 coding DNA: TGTGCCTGGAACCTTTATCGGGACGAGCAGTACTTC.

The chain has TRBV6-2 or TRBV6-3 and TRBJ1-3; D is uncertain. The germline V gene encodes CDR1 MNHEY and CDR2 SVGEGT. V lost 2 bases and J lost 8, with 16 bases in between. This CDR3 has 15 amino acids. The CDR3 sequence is CASSYRALSMDTIYF. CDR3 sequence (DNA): TGTGCCAGCAGTTACAGGGCCCTAAGTATGGACACCATATATTTT.

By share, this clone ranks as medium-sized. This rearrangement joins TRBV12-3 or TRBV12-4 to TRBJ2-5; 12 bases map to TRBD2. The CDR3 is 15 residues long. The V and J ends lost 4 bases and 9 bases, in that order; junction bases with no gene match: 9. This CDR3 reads CASSSTSGSGGAQYF. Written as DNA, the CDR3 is TGTGCCAGCAGTTCGACTAGCGGGAGCGGGGGGGCCCAGTACTTC.

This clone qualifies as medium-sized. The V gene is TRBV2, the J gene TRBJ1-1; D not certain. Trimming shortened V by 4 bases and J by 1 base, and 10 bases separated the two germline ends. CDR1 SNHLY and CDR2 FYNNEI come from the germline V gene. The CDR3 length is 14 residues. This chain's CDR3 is CASSATTRNTEAFF. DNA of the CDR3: TGTGCCAGCAGTGCGACTACTCGGAACACTGAAGCTTTCTTT.

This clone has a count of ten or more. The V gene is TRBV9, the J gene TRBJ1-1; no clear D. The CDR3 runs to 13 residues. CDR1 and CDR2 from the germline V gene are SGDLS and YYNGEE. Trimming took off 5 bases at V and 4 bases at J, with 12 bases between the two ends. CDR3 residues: CASSARQFTEAFF. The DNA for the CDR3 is TGTGCCAGCAGTGCCCGCCAATTCACTGAAGCTTTCTTT.

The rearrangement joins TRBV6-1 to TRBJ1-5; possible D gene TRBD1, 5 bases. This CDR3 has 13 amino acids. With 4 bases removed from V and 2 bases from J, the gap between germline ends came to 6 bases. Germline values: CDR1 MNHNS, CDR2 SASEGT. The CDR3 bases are TGTGCCAGCAGTGTGACAGGCAATCAGCCCCAGCATTTT. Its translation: CASSVTGNQPQHF.

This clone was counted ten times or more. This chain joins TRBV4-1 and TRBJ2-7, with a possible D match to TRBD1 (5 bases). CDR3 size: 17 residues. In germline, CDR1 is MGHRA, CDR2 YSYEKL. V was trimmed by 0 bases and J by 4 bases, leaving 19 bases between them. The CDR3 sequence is CASSQDRPQGAGYEQYF. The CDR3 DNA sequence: TGCGCCAGCAGCCAAGACCGGCCCCAAGGGGCCGGTTACGAGCAGTACTTC.

CDR3 DNA: TGTGCCAGTAGACACCCGGGACAGGGGATGGACCAGCCCCAGCATTTT. Protein: CASRHPGQGMDQPQHF. The chain employs TRBV19 and TRBJ1-5; 10 nucleotides match TRBD1. The CDR3 length is 16 residues. Germline V CDR1 and CDR2: LNHDA, SQIVND (reference sequence). The V segment lost 6 bases and the J segment 7 bases; nucleotides outside the gene matches: 12.

The CDR3 here is CASSLYPLVRTVGFGYTF. In DNA, the CDR3 is TGTGCCAGCAGTTTGTATCCCCTTGTGCGTACAGTTGGGTTTGGCTACACCTTC. V and J are TRBV28 and TRBJ1-2; D not certain. Germline V gene lookup returns CDR1 MDHEN and CDR2 SYDVKM. V lost 3 bases to trimming and J lost 7 bases, with 27 bases between them. The CDR3 runs 18 residues.

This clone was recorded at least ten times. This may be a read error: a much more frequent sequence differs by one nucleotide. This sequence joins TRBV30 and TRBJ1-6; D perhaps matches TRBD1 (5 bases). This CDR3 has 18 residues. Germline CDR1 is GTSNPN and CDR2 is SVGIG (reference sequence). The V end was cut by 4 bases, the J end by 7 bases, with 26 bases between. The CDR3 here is CAWKGVLGVGLGNSPLHF. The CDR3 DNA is TGTGCCTGGAAGGGTGTTTTGGGGGTCGGCTTGGGAAATTCACCCCTCCACTTT.

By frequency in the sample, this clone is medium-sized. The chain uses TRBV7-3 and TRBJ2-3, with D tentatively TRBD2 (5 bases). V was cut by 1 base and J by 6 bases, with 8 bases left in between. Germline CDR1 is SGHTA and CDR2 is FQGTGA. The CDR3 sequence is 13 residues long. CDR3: CASSLSGLDTQYF. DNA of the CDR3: TGTGCCAGCAGCTTAAGCGGGCTGGATACGCAGTATTTT.

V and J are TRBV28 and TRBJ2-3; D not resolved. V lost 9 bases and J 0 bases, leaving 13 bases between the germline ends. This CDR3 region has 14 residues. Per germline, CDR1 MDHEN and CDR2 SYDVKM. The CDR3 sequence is CASATLSSTDTQYF. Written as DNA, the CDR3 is TGTGCCAGTGCCACCCTGTCTAGCACAGATACGCAGTATTTT.

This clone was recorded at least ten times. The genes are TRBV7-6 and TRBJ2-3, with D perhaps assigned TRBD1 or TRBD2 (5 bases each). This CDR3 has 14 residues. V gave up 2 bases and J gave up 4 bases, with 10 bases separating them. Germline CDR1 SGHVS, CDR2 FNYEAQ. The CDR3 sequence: CASSLLGTADTQYF. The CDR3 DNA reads TGTGCCAGCAGCTTACTAGGGACCGCAGATACGCAGTATTTT.

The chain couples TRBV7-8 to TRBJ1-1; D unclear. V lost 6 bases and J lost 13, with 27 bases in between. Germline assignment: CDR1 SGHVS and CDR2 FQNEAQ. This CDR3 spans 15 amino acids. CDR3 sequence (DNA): TGTGCCAGCAGTCCTGGATCGTTCCCGATTCCGAACGGTTTCTTT. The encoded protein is CASSPGSFPIPNGFF.

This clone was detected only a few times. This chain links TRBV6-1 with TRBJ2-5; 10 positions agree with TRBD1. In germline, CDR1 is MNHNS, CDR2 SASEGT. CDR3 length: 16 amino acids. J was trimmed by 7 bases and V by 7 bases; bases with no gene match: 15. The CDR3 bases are TGTGCCAGCATCCTAACCCGTGACAGGGGGCTAGGGACCCAGTACTTC. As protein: CASILTRDRGLGTQYF.

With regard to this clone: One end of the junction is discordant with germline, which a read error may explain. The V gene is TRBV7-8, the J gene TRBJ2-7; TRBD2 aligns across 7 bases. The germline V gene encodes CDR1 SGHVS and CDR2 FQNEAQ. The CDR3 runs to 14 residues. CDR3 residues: CASRYSGRAHEKYF. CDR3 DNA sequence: TGTGCCAGCAGATATAGCGGGCGTGCCCACGAGAAGTACTTC.

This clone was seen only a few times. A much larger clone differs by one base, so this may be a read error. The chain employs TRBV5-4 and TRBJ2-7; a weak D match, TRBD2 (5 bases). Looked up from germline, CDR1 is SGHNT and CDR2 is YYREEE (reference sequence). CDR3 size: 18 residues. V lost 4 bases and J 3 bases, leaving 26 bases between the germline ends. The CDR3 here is CASSIRPLRAPPRYEQYF. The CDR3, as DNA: TGTGCCAGCAGCATTAGGCCCCTGAGGGCCCCCCCCCGCTACGAGCAGTACTTC.

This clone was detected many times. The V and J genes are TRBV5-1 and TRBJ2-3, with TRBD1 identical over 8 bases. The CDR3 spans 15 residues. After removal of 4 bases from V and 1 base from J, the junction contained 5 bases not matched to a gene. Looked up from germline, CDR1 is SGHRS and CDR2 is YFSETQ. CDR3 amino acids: CASSPDRVGTDTQYF. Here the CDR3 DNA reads TGCGCCAGCAGCCCGGACAGGGTCGGCACAGATACGCAGTATTTT.

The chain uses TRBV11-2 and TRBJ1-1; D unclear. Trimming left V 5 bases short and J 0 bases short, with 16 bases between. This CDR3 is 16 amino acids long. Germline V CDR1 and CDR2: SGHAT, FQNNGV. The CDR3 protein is CASSITQWVLNTEAFF. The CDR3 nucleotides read TGTGCCAGCAGCATCACCCAGTGGGTACTGAACACTGAAGCTTTCTTT.